This entry lists 24 T cell receptor beta chains sequenced from one sample in a study of T cell responses to AZD1222 COVID-19 vaccine. The repertoire was sequenced with immunoSEQ multiplex PCR; TCRdb's copy has only in-frame clones and lacks some. The sample contains about 110,000 clones, around 90% of which appear only once. The sequencing used peripheral blood, collected on day 0 of AZD1222 vaccination. These receptors originate from an adult in good health.

J is TRBJ1-6 and V is TRBV2; D unclear. This CDR3 contains 12 residues. Germline CDR1 SNHLY, CDR2 FYNNEI. Trimming shortened V by 5 bases and J by 7 bases, and 6 bases separated the two germline ends. CDR3 amino acids: CASSSQNSPLHF. The CDR3 coding sequence is TGTGCCAGCAGTTCGCAGAATTCACCCCTCCACTTT.

The chain is built from TRBV5-6 and TRBJ1-2; TRBD1 matches 7 bases. J was trimmed by 4 bases and V by 5 bases; bases with no gene match: 11. The CDR3 consists of 15 residues. Germline V CDR1 and CDR2: SGHDT, YYEEEE. CDR3 amino acids: CASRRLGQSGYGYTF. The CDR3 coding sequence is TGTGCCAGCAGACGTCTGGGACAGTCTGGCTATGGCTACACCTTC.

The chain carries TRBV3-1 (or the pseudogene TRBV3-2) and TRBJ2-1; TRBD2 matches 16 bases. There are 14 residues in the CDR3. V shed 5 bases and J 13 bases; nucleotides not matched to a gene: 5. Germline V gives CDR1 LGHDT, CDR2 YNNKEL (reference sequence). The CDR3 is CASSSGTSGGAQFF. CDR3 in DNA: TGTGCCAGCAGCTCCGGGACTAGCGGGGGGGCCCAGTTCTTC.

V is TRBV4-2 and J is TRBJ2-7; D is perhaps TRBD1 or TRBD2 (6 bases each). V shed 0 bases and J shed 3 bases, with 9 bases lying between them. Per germline, CDR1 LGHNA and CDR2 YNFKEQ. CDR3 length: 14 amino acids. The CDR3 protein is CASSQEGGRYEQYF. CDR3 sequence (DNA): TGTGCCAGCAGCCAAGAAGGGGGGCGCTACGAGCAGTACTTC.

The chain joins TRBV6-5 to TRBJ1-4; D may be TRBD1 (5 bases). V was trimmed by 6 bases and J by 4 bases, leaving 15 bases between them. The CDR3 contains 15 residues. CDR1 and CDR2 from the germline V gene are MNHEY and SVGAGI. The CDR3 is CASSRIWGDNEKLFF. CDR3 coding DNA: TGTGCCAGCAGCCGAATTTGGGGCGATAATGAAAAACTGTTTTTT.

There are a few counts of this clone. V usage is TRBV7-2 and J usage is TRBJ1-2, with TRBD1 matching 7 bases. V lost 3 bases to trimming and J lost 8 bases; unmatched junction nucleotides: 6. The CDR3 covers 13 residues. Per germline, CDR1 SGHTA and CDR2 FQGNSA. The DNA of the CDR3 is TGTGCCAGCAGCTTGAAGTTACAGGGGGGCTACACCTTC. This encodes CASSLKLQGGYTF.

The genes are TRBV5-1 and TRBJ2-1, with 10 bases identical to TRBD1. CDR3 size: 17 residues. V shed 2 bases, J shed 2 bases, and the junction held 7 bases outside the gene matches. Germline V gives CDR1 SGHRS, CDR2 YFSETQ. Here the CDR3 DNA reads TGCGCCAGCAGCTTAGTAATGGGGACAGGGGCCTACAATGAGCAGTTCTTC. Its protein is CASSLVMGTGAYNEQFF.

J is TRBJ1-5 and V is TRBV27, with 9 bases identical to TRBD1. Germline loops: CDR1 MNHEY, CDR2 SMNVEV (reference sequence). The CDR3 runs to 13 residues. J gave up 2 bases and V 8 bases, and 1 base lay outside the gene matches. The CDR3: CASRQGGNQPQHF. The CDR3 DNA sequence: TGTGCCAGCCGACAGGGGGGCAATCAGCCCCAGCATTTT.

V usage is TRBV19 and J usage is TRBJ2-7; 7 bases fit TRBD1. CDR3 size: 12 residues. Trimming cost V 11 bases and J 3 bases; bases outside gene matches: 7. The V gene's germline CDR1 is LNHDA and CDR2 SQIVND (reference sequence). In DNA form, the CDR3 reads TGTGCCCTACAGGACAGGAGCTACGAGCAGTACTTC. Translation gives CALQDRSYEQYF.

The J gene is TRBJ1-5, the V gene TRBV19; D not resolved. From germline, CDR1 is LNHDA and CDR2 SQIVND (reference sequence). V gave up 10 bases and J gave up 5 bases, with 6 bases separating them. The CDR3 runs to 10 residues. The CDR3 reads CATVHQPQHF. CDR3 nucleotides: TGTGCCACCGTCCATCAGCCCCAGCATTTT.

The rearrangement links TRBV3-1 (or the pseudogene TRBV3-2) to TRBJ1-6, with D maybe TRBD1 (6 bases). CDR3 size: 15 residues. Germline V gives CDR1 LGHDT, CDR2 YNNKEL (reference sequence). V was pared by 4 bases and J by 9 bases, with 16 bases between. In DNA, the CDR3 is TGTGCCAGCAGCCCCTTCTCGGGGGCAGGTTCACCCCTCCACTTT. Its protein product is CASSPFSGAGSPLHF.

This chain connects TRBV19 to TRBJ2-5; no firm D call. The CDR3 length is 14 residues. The V gene lost 5 bases and the J gene lost 1 base, with 11 bases spanning the gap. CDR1 is LNHDA and CDR2 is SQIVND in the germline V gene (reference sequence). The CDR3 nucleotides read TGTGCCAGTAGTGCACGGGCTTCCCAAGAGACCCAGTACTTC. Protein: CASSARASQETQYF.

This chain uses TRBV4-1 with TRBJ2-3, with D possibly TRBD2 on 7 matching bases. V was cut by 3 bases and J by 2 bases, with 12 bases left in between. The V gene's germline CDR1 is MGHRA and CDR2 YSYEKL. The CDR3 consists of 15 residues. CDR3 sequence reads: CASSQAGAPTDTQYF. CDR3 sequence (DNA): TGCGCCAGCAGCCAGGCGGGGGCCCCCACAGATACGCAGTATTTT.

The CDR3: CASSLDGFHGYTF. The CDR3 nucleotides are TGTGCCAGCAGTTTGGACGGTTTCCATGGCTACACCTTC. The chain combines TRBV12-3 or TRBV12-4 with TRBJ1-2, with unresolved D. CDR3 size: 13 residues. With 3 bases removed from V and 6 bases from J, the gap between germline ends came to 11 bases.

The rearrangement links TRBV11-1 to TRBJ1-1; tentatively, D is TRBD1 (6 bases). Trimming shortened V by 0 bases and J by 4 bases, and 6 bases separated the two germline ends. Germline V gives CDR1 SGHAT, CDR2 FQDESV (reference sequence). The CDR3 has 13 amino acids. CDR3 nucleotides: TGTGCCAGCAGCTTAGCCAGGGGCACTGAAGCTTTCTTT. It yields the protein CASSLARGTEAFF.

V usage is TRBV28 and J usage is TRBJ2-1; TRBD1 matches at 8 bases. Looked up from germline, CDR1 is MDHEN and CDR2 is SYDVKM. The CDR3 extends over 12 amino acids. The V segment lost 6 bases and the J segment 9 bases; nucleotides outside the gene matches: 4. The CDR3 protein is CASSLQGGEQFF. The CDR3 region has the DNA TGTGCCAGCAGCTTACAGGGGGGTGAGCAGTTCTTC.

This chain connects TRBV2 to TRBJ1-1; 9 bases fit TRBD1. In germline, CDR1 is SNHLY, CDR2 FYNNEI. V was clipped by 6 bases and J by 1 base; unmatched bases: 6. The CDR3 runs to 15 residues. CDR3 amino acids: CASRGDRDQNTEAFF. The CDR3 DNA reads TGTGCCAGCAGGGGGGACAGGGACCAGAACACTGAAGCTTTCTTT.

V is TRBV6-2 or TRBV6-3 and J is TRBJ1-1, with 7 bases lining up with TRBD1. The CDR3 has 16 residues. The J segment lost 0 bases and the V segment lost 0 bases, leaving 4 bases of the junction unmatched. Germline V gene lookup returns CDR1 MNHEY and CDR2 SVGEGT. CDR3 region: CASSYSPRGVNTEAFF. CDR3 DNA sequence: TGTGCCAGCAGTTACTCTCCCAGGGGGGTGAACACTGAAGCTTTCTTT.

In DNA form, the CDR3 reads TGTGCCAGCACCTACCGGGACAGATACTACGAGCAGTACTTC. It is translated as CASTYRDRYYEQYF. The chain carries TRBV28 and TRBJ2-7; TRBD1 aligns across 7 bases. The germline V gene has CDR1 MDHEN and CDR2 SYDVKM. The CDR3 totals 14 residues. The V and J ends lost 7 bases and 3 bases, in that order; junction bases with no gene match: 9.

This chain uses TRBV19 with TRBJ1-5; possible D gene TRBD1, 5 bases. The germline V and J ends were trimmed by 1 base and 7 bases, with 11 bases remaining between them. CDR1 and CDR2 from the germline V gene are LNHDA and SQIVND (reference sequence). The CDR3 extends over 14 amino acids. The CDR3 reads CASSIGGAGQPQHF. The CDR3, as DNA: TGTGCCAGTAGTATAGGAGGGGCCGGACAGCCCCAGCATTTT. The full variable domain, with the rest looked up from reference TRBV19 and TRBJ1-5, is DGGITQSPKYLFRKEGQNVTLSCEQNLNHDAMYWYRQDPGQGLRLIYYSQIVNDFQKGDIAEGYSVSREKKESFPLTVTSAQKNPTAFYLCASSIGGAGQPQHFGDGTRLSIL.

The chain uses TRBV10-3 and TRBJ1-6; D remains unclear. The CDR3 runs to 15 residues. Trimming pared 2 bases from V and 6 bases from J, leaving 11 bases between. Germline CDR1 and CDR2: ENHRY and SYGVKD. The DNA for the CDR3 is TGTGCCATCAGTGAGCAGGAAGGGAGTAATTCACCCCTCCACTTT. This translates into CAISEQEGSNSPLHF.

CDR3 in amino acids: CAISEEDRSIYEQYF. CDR3 in DNA: TGTGCCATCAGTGAAGAGGACAGAAGTATCTACGAGCAGTACTTC. V and J are TRBV10-3 and TRBJ2-7, with D tentatively TRBD1 (6 bases). This CDR3 has 15 amino acids. CDR1 is ENHRY and CDR2 is SYGVKD in the germline V gene. V was cut by 3 bases and J by 3 bases, with 15 bases left in between.

The genes are TRBV12-3 or TRBV12-4 and TRBJ2-2; D is undetermined. V was shortened by 7 bases and J by 7 bases, with 13 bases between the two germline ends. The length of the CDR3 is 13 residues. The CDR3 sequence is CASNQDADGELFF. CDR3 nucleotide sequence: TGTGCCAGCAACCAGGACGCGGACGGGGAGCTGTTTTTT.

J is TRBJ1-6 and V is TRBV19; D perhaps matches TRBD1 (6 bases). V lost 3 bases and J 7 bases, leaving 10 bases between the germline ends. The germline V gene has CDR1 LNHDA and CDR2 SQIVND (reference sequence). The CDR3 extends over 14 amino acids. CDR3 region: CASSIGQINSPLHF. CDR3 in DNA: TGTGCCAGTAGTATTGGACAGATAAATTCACCCCTCCACTTT.